Listed below are T cell receptor beta chains from one sample, sequenced in a study of blood T cell repertoires in COVID-19. This table comes from immunoSEQ multiplex PCR, and its TCRdb copy is limited to in-frame clones, with some not included. The sample records approximately 350,000 clones, approximately 88% being singletons. The sequenced sample consisted of peripheral blood. These TCRs come from a man in his forties with acute or convalescent COVID-19. Each CDR3 is given with its conserved first and last residue.

J gene,V gene,CDR3 protein
TRBJ1-1,TRBV6-6,CASSSDRRNTEAFF
TRBJ1-4,TRBV15,CATSRVLGGNEKLFF
TRBJ2-4,TRBV28,CASTTPSGRAENIQYF
TRBJ1-2,TRBV13,CASSSRSGPHYGYTF
TRBJ2-4,TRBV18,CATTGLAKNIQYF
TRBJ2-7,TRBV5-1,CASSERDSTSYEQYF
TRBJ1-2,TRBV7-9,CASSASGTGYYGYTF
TRBJ1-3,TRBV9,CASSVLPDTSSGNTIYF
TRBJ2-7,TRBV7-3,CASSLEGGEVEQYF
TRBJ2-7,TRBV6-1,CASSEIRTGNEQYF
TRBJ2-5,TRBV28,CASSIPSQGLAETQYF
TRBJ2-3,TRBV3-1/TRBV3-2,CASSPHPGLADYF
TRBJ1-5,TRBV6-2/TRBV6-3,CASSYGQGGGQPQHF
TRBJ1-3,TRBV29-1,CSVEDPGHAGNTIYF
TRBJ1-6,TRBV2,CASIRRGNRASPLHF
TRBJ1-1,TRBV27,CASSFGQGEAFF
TRBJ1-1,TRBV28,CASGQGQVNPEAFF
TRBJ1-1,TRBV5-1,CASSLVQGTEAFF
TRBJ1-1,TRBV5-1,CASSLEPGQMNTEAFF
TRBJ2-7,TRBV5-4,CASSPGLSTSEQYF
TRBJ2-2,TRBV18,CASSPTTSGGPRELFF
TRBJ1-1,TRBV2,CASNTLQGWDTSLGNTEAFF